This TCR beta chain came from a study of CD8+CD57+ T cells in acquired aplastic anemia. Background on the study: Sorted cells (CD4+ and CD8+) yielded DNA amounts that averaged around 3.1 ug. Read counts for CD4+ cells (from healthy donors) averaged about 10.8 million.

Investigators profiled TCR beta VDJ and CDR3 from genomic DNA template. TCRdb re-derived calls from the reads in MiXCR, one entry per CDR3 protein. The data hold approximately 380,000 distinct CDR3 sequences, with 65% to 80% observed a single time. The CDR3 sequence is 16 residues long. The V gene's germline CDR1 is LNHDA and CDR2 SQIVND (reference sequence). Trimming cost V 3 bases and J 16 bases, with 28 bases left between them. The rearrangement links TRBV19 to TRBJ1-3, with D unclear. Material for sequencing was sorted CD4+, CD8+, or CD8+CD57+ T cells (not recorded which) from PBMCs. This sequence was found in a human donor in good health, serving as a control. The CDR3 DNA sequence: TGTGCCAGTAGTATTATCCATTACAATGCAAAACTGTTTATTTATTTT. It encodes CASSIIHYNAKLFIYF. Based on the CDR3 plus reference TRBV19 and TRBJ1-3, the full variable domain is DGGITQSPKYLFRKEGQNVTLSCEQNLNHDAMYWYRQDPGQGLRLIYYSQIVNDFQKGDIAEGYSVSREKKESFPLTVTSAQKNPTAFYLCASSIIHYNAKLFIYFGEGSWLTVV.